The 13 T cell receptor beta chains in this list originate from one sample, sequenced in a study of blood T cell repertoires in COVID-19. Assay used: immunoSEQ multiplex PCR; TCRdb lists only in-frame clones, some missing. The table has 100,000 or so clones, about four fifths seen once. The material sequenced was peripheral blood. Source of these receptors: a woman at least 80 years old with acute or convalescent COVID-19.

The chain couples TRBV7-2 to TRBJ2-3, with D maybe TRBD2 (6 bases). CDR3 length equals 14 residues. Germline CDR1 and CDR2: SGHTA and FQGNSA. Trimming removed 5 bases at V and 9 bases at J, with 18 bases between. CDR3 coding DNA: TGTGCCAGCAGCCTTAGTTCTATAGGAGGGACGCAGTATTTT. Translation: CASSLSSIGGTQYF.

This clone was detected only a few times. This rearrangement joins TRBV5-1 to TRBJ2-5; D may be TRBD1 (5 bases). V dropped 0 bases and J dropped 4 bases, with 10 bases sitting between them. Germline loops: CDR1 SGHRS, CDR2 YFSETQ. The CDR3 totals 14 residues. The CDR3 loop is CASSLGQGPETQYF. CDR3 bases: TGCGCCAGCAGCTTGGGCCAGGGTCCAGAGACCCAGTACTTC. The variable domain in full, completed from reference TRBV5-1 and TRBJ2-5, reads KAGVTQTPRYLIKTRGQQVTLSCSPISGHRSVSWYQQTPGQGLQFLFEYFSETQRNKGNFPGRFSGRQFSNSRSEMNVSTLELGDSALYLCASSLGQGPETQYFGPGTRLLVL.

This rearrangement joins TRBV15 to TRBJ1-1, with D uncertain. Trimming took off 4 bases at V and 7 bases at J, with 13 bases between the two ends. CDR3 length: 13 amino acids. Per germline, CDR1 LNHNV and CDR2 YYDKDF (reference sequence). CDR3 DNA: TGTGCCACCAGCACTCCAACCTCAGGTGAAGCTTTCTTT. Protein: CATSTPTSGEAFF.

This clone was picked up one time. The genes are TRBV7-2 and TRBJ2-7; a possible D gene is TRBD2 (5 bases). Trimming cost V 1 base and J 5 bases, with 21 bases left between them. The CDR3 length is 17 residues. Germline loops: CDR1 SGHTA, CDR2 FQGNSA. This CDR3 is CASSLGRSRDHGDEQYV. CDR3 coding DNA: TGTGCCAGCAGCTTAGGGAGGAGTAGGGATCACGGAGACGAGCAGTACGTC.

The V call is TRBV6-5, the J call TRBJ1-4; D not certain. This CDR3 region has 14 residues. Germline V gene data show CDR1 as MNHEY and CDR2 as SVGAGI. Trimming took 1 base from V and 7 from J, leaving 10 bases between them. CDR3 in DNA: TGTGCCAGCAGTTACTACGGGGTGGCTGAAAAACTGTTTTTT. Its translation is CASSYYGVAEKLFF.

The V and J genes are TRBV5-1 and TRBJ1-1; TRBD1 is a possible D gene (5 bases). The CDR3 loop spans 15 amino acids. Germline values: CDR1 SGHRS, CDR2 YFSETQ. V lost 3 bases and J 4 bases, leaving 16 bases between the germline ends. CDR3 nucleotide sequence: TGCGCCAGCAGCTCTGAAGGCCGGACACTCACTGAAGCTTTCTTT. Translating gives CASSSEGRTLTEAFF.

The chain carries TRBV2 and TRBJ2-1; TRBD2 aligns across 8 bases. CDR1 and CDR2 from the germline V gene are SNHLY and FYNNEI. Losses at the gene ends were 4 bases for V and 7 bases for J; bases not matched to a gene: 9. The CDR3 has 15 residues. CDR3 nucleotides: TGTGCCAGCAGTGTGGGTAGCGGGGCTAATAATGAGCAGTTCTTC. Protein sequence: CASSVGSGANNEQFF.

J is TRBJ1-2 and V is TRBV7-9; 7 positions match TRBD1. This CDR3 spans 14 amino acids. With V trimmed by 1 base and J by 2 bases, 1 base remained unmatched. Germline CDR1 and CDR2: SEHNR and FQNEAQ (reference sequence). CDR3 loop: CASSLGRGNYGYTF. The CDR3 DNA reads TGTGCCAGCAGCTTAGGCAGGGGGAACTATGGCTACACCTTC.

CDR3 sequence: CASSIRGYEQYF. CDR3 DNA: TGTGCCAGTAGTATAAGGGGTTACGAGCAGTACTTC. The rearrangement uses TRBV19 and TRBJ2-7, with D maybe TRBD1 (5 bases). This CDR3 spans 12 amino acids. The V gene's germline CDR1 is LNHDA and CDR2 SQIVND (reference sequence). With 2 bases removed from V and 4 bases from J, the gap between germline ends came to 6 bases.

This clone showed up just a few times. The chain combines TRBV11-2 with TRBJ2-3; 8 bases align to TRBD2. CDR3 length: 16 amino acids. Germline V gene lookup returns CDR1 SGHAT and CDR2 FQNNGV. V shed 2 bases and J 2 bases; nucleotides not matched to a gene: 6. The chain's CDR3 is CASSLLPGGNTDTQYF. CDR3 nucleotide sequence: TGTGCCAGCAGCTTATTGCCGGGAGGGAACACAGATACGCAGTATTTT. The full variable domain, completed using reference TRBV11-2 and TRBJ2-3, is EAGVAQSPRYKIIEKRQSVAFWCNPISGHATLYWYQQILGQGPKLLIQFQNNGVVDDSQLPKDRFSAERLKGVDSTLKIQPAKLEDSAVYLCASSLLPGGNTDTQYFGPGTRLTVL.

The chain is built from TRBV15 and TRBJ2-3; D is ambiguous. V was pared by 0 bases and J by 1 base, with 14 bases between. In germline, CDR1 is LNHNV, CDR2 YYDKDF (reference sequence). The CDR3 sequence is 17 residues long. This CDR3 reads CATSRDLTLRGTDTQYF. The CDR3 DNA follows: TGTGCCACCAGCAGAGATCTAACGCTCCGAGGCACAGATACGCAGTATTTT.

The V gene is TRBV3-1 (or the pseudogene TRBV3-2), the J gene TRBJ2-1; 10 positions match TRBD2. The CDR3 totals 15 residues. V dropped 1 base and J dropped 7; count of bases not matched to a gene: 4. Germline V lookup: CDR1 LGHDT, CDR2 YNNKEL (reference sequence). The CDR3 is CASSQAGSGGNEQFF. Here the CDR3 DNA reads TGTGCCAGCAGCCAAGCTGGTAGCGGGGGGAATGAGCAGTTCTTC.

The chain uses TRBV9 and TRBJ1-2, with D hard to call. The V end lost 3 bases, the J end lost 4 bases, and 7 bases lay between the germline ends. In germline, CDR1 is SGDLS, CDR2 YYNGEE. The CDR3 has 12 residues. CDR3 nucleotides: TGTGCCAGCAGCGACAGAGCCTATGGCTACACCTTC. The encoded protein is CASSDRAYGYTF.